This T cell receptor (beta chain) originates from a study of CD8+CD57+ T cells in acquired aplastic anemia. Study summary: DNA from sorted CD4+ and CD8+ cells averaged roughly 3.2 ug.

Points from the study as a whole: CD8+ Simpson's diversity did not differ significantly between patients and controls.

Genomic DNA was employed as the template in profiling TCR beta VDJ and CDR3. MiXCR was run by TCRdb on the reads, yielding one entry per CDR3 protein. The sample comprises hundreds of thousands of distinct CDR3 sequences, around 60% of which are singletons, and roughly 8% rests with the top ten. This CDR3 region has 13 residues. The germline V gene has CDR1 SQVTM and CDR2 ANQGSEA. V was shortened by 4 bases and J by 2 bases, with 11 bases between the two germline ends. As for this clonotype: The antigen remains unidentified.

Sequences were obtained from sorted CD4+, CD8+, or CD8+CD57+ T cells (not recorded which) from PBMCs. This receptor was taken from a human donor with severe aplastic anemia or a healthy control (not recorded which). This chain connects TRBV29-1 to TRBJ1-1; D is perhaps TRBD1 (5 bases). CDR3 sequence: CSVGQGPNTEAFF. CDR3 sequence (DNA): TGCAGCGTTGGTCAGGGCCCTAACACTGAAGCTTTCTTT.